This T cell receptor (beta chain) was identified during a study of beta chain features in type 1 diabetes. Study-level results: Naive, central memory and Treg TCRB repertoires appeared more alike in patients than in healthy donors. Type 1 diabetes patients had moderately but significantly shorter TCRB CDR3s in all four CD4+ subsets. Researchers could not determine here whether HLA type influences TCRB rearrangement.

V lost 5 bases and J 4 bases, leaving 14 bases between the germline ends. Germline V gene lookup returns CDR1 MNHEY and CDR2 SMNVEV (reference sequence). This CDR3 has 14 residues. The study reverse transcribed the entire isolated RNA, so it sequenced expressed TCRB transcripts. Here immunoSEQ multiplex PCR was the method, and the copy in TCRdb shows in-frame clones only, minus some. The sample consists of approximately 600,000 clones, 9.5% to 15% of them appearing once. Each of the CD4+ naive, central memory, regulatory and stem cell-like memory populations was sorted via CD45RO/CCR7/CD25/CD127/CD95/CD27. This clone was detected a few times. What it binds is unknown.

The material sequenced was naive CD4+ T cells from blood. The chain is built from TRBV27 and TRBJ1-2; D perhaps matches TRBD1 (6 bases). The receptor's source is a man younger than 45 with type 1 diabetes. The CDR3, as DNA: TGTGCCAGCAGTAACTCGGGACATCCCTATGGCTACACCTTC. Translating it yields CASSNSGHPYGYTF.